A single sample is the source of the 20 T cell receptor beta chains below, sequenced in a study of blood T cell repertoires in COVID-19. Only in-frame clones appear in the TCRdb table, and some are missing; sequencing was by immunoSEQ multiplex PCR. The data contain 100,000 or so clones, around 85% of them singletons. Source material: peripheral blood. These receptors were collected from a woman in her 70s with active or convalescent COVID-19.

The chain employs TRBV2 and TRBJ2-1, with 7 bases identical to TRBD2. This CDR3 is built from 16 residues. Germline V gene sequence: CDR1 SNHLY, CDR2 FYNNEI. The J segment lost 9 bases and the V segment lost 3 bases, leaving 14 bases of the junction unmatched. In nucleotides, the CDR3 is TGTGCCAGCAGTGATTTCGGACTAGATATATTAGTTGAGCAGTTCTTC. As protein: CASSDFGLDILVEQFF.

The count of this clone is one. CDR3 in DNA: TGTGCCAGCAGCTTAGTTTACAGGGGGCTTCCAGATACGCAGTATTTT. This codes for CASSLVYRGLPDTQYF. The chain recombines TRBV7-8 with TRBJ2-3; TRBD1 matches 9 bases. The CDR3 spans 16 residues. V dropped 1 base and J dropped 4; count of bases not matched to a gene: 6. Germline V gene lookup returns CDR1 SGHVS and CDR2 FQNEAQ.

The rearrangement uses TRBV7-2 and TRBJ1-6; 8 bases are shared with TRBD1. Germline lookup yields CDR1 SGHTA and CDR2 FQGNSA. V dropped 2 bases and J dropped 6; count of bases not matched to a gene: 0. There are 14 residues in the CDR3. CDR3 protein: CASSLQGANSPLHF. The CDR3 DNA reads TGTGCCAGCAGCTTACAGGGGGCTAATTCACCCCTCCACTTT.

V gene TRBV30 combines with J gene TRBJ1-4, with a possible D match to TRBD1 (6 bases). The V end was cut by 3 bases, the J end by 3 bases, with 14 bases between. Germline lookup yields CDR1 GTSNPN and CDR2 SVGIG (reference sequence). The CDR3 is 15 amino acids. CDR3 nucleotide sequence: TGTGCCTGGAGCTCCGACAGGAGCGCTAATGAAAAACTGTTTTTT. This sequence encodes CAWSSDRSANEKLFF.

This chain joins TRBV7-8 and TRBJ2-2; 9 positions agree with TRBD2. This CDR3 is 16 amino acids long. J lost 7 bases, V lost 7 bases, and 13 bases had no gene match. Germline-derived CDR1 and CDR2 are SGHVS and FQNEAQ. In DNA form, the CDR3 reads TGTGCCAGCACCTCCGAACGTGCGGGGGGGAGCGGGGAGCTGTTTTTT. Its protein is CASTSERAGGSGELFF.

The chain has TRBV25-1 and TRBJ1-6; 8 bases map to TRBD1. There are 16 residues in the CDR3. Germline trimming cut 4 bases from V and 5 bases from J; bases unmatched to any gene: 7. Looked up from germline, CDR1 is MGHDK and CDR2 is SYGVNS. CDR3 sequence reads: CASSGGQANNNSPLHF. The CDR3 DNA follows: TGTGCCAGCAGTGGGGGACAGGCGAATAATAATTCACCCCTCCACTTT.

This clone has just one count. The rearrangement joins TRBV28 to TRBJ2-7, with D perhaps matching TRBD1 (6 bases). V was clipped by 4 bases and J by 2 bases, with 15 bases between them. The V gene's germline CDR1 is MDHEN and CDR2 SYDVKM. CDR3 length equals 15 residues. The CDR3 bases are TGTGCCAGCAGTTCCTCTAGTAGGGACACCTACGAGCAGTACTTC. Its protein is CASSSSSRDTYEQYF.

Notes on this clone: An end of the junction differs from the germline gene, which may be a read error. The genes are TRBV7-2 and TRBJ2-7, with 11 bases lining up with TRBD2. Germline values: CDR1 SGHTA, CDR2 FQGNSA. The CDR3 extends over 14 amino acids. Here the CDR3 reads CASSLVATSGDIDF. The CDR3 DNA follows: TGTGCCAGCAGCTTAGTGGCGACTAGCGGGGACATAGACTTC.

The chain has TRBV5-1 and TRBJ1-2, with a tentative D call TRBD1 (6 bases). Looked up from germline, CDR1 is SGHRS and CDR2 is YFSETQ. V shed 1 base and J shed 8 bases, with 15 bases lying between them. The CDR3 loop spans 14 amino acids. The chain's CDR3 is CASSLFYGDTGYTF. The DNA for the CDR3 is TGCGCCAGCAGCTTGTTTTACGGGGACACAGGCTACACCTTC.

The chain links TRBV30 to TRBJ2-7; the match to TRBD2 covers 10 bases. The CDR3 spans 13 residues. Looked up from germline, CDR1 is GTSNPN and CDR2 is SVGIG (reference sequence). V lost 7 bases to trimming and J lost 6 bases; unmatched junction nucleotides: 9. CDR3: CASRSGRAVEQYF. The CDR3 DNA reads TGTGCCTCCAGGAGCGGGAGGGCCGTCGAGCAGTACTTC.

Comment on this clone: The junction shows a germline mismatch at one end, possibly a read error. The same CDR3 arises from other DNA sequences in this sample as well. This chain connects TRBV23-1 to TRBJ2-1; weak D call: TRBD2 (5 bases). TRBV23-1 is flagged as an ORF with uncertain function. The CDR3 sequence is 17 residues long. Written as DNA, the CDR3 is TGTGCCAGCAGTCAATCGGAACGGGATTACTGCTACAATGAGCAGTTCTTC. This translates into CASSQSERDYCYNEQFF.

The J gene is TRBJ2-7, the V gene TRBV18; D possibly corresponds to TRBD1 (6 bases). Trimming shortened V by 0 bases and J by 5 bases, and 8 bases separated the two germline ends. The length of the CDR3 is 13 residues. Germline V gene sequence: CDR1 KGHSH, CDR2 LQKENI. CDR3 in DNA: TGTGCCAGCTCACCACCAAGGGGGAACGAGCAGTACTTC. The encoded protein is CASSPPRGNEQYF.

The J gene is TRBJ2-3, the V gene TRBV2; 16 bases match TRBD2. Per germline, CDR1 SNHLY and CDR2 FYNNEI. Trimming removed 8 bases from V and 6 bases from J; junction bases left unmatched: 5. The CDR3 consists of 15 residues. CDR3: CASQGLAGGVDTQYF. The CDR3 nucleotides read TGTGCCAGCCAGGGACTAGCGGGGGGGGTGGATACGCAGTATTTT.

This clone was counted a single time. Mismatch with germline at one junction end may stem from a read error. The CDR3 here is CASSLLVGGARETQYF. CDR3 sequence (DNA): TGTGCTAGCAGCTTATTAGTTGGTGGGGCGAGGGAGACCCAGTACTTC. V gene TRBV7-7 combines with J gene TRBJ2-5; maybe TRBD1 (5 bases). This CDR3 spans 16 amino acids. Germline CDR1 is SSHAT and CDR2 is FNYEAQ (reference sequence).

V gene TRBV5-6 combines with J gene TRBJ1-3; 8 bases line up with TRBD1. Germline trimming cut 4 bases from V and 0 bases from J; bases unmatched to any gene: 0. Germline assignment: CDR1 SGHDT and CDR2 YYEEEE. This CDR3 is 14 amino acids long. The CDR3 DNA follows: TGTGCCAGCAGCGGACAGGGCTCTGGAAACACCATATATTTT. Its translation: CASSGQGSGNTIYF.

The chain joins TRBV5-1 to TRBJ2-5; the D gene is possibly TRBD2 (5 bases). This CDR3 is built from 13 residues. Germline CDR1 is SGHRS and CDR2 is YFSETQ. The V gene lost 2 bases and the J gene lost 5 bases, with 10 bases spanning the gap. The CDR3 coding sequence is TGCGCCAGCAGCTTTGGAGGTGGGGAGACCCAGTACTTC. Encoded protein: CASSFGGGETQYF.

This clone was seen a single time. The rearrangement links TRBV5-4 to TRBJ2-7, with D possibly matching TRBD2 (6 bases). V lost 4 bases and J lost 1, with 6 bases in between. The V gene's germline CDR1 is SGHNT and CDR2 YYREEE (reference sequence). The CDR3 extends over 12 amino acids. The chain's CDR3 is CASSLASYEQYF. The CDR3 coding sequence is TGTGCCAGCAGCCTAGCGTCCTACGAGCAGTACTTC.

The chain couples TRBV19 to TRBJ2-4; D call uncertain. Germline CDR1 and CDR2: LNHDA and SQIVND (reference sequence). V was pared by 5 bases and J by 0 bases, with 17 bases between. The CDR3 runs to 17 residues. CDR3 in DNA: TGTGCCAGTAGTCGGAGAATCACCCCTCTAGCCAAAAACATTCAGTACTTC. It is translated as CASSRRITPLAKNIQYF. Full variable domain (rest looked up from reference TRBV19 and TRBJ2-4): DGGITQSPKYLFRKEGQNVTLSCEQNLNHDAMYWYRQDPGQGLRLIYYSQIVNDFQKGDIAEGYSVSREKKESFPLTVTSAQKNPTAFYLCASSRRITPLAKNIQYFGAGTRLSVL.

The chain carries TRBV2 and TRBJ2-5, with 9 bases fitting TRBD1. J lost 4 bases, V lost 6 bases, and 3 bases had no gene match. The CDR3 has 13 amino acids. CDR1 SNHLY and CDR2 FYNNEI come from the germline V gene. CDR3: CASRTGQGETQYF. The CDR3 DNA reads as TGTGCCAGCAGGACGGGACAGGGAGAGACCCAGTACTTC. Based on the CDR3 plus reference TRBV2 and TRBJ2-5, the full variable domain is EPEVTQTPSHQVTQMGQEVILRCVPISNHLYFYWYRQILGQKVEFLVSFYNNEISEKSEIFDDQFSVERPDGSNFTLKIRSTKLEDSAMYFCASRTGQGETQYFGPGTRLLVL.

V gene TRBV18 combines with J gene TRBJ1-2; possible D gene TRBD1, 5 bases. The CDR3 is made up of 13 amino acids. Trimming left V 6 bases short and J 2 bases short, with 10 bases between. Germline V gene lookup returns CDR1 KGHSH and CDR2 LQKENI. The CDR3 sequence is CASSKDKNYGYTF. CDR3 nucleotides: TGTGCCAGCTCCAAGGACAAAAACTATGGCTACACCTTC.